This T cell receptor (beta chain) originates from a study of early T cells in non-severe SARS-CoV-2 infection. Study-wide context: Unpaired chains resulted from sequencing bulk RNA of unsorted whole blood. Whole-study results and caveats: VDJdb matches were skewed toward anti-spike CD8 T cell responses.

A remark on this clonotype: Its specificity is unknown.

Unique molecular identifier tags were affixed to discrete cDNA molecules. TCRdb processed the 5' RACE reads anew with MiXCR; each CDR3 protein has one entry. The sample gives about 57,000 distinct CDR3 sequences, 13% of which show up once; about 4.4% is in the top ten. Germline-derived CDR1 and CDR2 are ENHRY and SYGVKD. This CDR3 contains 14 residues. V lost 0 bases to trimming and J lost 1 base, with 6 bases between them. The source of this sequence is an adult who was a healthcare worker with PCR-confirmed SARS-CoV-2 infection or an uninfected control (not recorded which). V is TRBV10-3 and J is TRBJ1-1; D not resolved. The sequencing sample was made of whole blood. For the CDR3, the DNA is TGTGCCATCAGTGAGTCTAGGAGGAACACTGAAGCTTTCTTT. Residues: CAISESRRNTEAFF.